The clone carrying this TCR beta chain was counted only a few times. Its antigen is still unknown. Per the germline V gene, CDR1 is MNHEY and CDR2 is SMNVEV (reference sequence). The V segment lost 5 bases and the J segment 14 bases; nucleotides outside the gene matches: 7. The CDR3 runs to 12 residues. The sample originates from a study of T cell repertoires in cytomegalovirus infection. The wider study: Public TCR beta signatures provided an indication of both CMV infection and a matching HLA type.

One entry per CDR3 protein, called by TCRdb with MiXCR from the reads. The sample has about 570,000 distinct CDR3 sequences; around two fifths are singletons. V gene TRBV27 combines with J gene TRBJ1-4; 8 bases agree with TRBD1. The clonotype comes from a human donor in good health (CMV status not recorded). Some clones in this sample may be carry-over from other donors' samples. Specimen: cultured PBMCs, collected from culture after CMV antigen stimulation. The CDR3, as DNA: TGTGCCAGCAGTAAGACAGGGGATTTCCTGTTTTTT. The encoded protein is CASSKTGDFLFF.